This T cell receptor (beta chain) is from a study of blood T cells in healthy people across ages. Study-wide findings and caveats: Investigators viewed diversity estimates from one million T cells as underestimates, the study reported. Age showed a roughly linear inverse relationship with TCR beta diversity per million T cells.

Primed by a sample-barcoded 5' primer and a J-beta primer mix, a second PCR proceeded for 7 to 11 cycles. TCRdb passed the 5' RACE reads through MiXCR, listing each CDR3 protein once. The sample includes around 1.7 million distinct CDR3 sequences, under 30% of them seen just once. There were healthy Caucasian individuals from Russia, aged roughly 6 to 90, serving as donors. Germline lookup yields CDR1 MDHEN and CDR2 SYDVKM. V lost 7 bases and J 5 bases, leaving 18 bases between the germline ends. The CDR3 spans 15 residues. Notes on this clonotype: The antigen remains undetermined.

V gene TRBV28 combines with J gene TRBJ1-5; D remains ambiguous. The sequence was collected from a woman in her 30s in good health. Sequencing was carried out using blood. CDR3 in amino acids: CASTLDPPSYQPQHF. The DNA of the CDR3 is TGTGCCAGCACCCTCGACCCACCCAGTTATCAGCCCCAGCATTTT.